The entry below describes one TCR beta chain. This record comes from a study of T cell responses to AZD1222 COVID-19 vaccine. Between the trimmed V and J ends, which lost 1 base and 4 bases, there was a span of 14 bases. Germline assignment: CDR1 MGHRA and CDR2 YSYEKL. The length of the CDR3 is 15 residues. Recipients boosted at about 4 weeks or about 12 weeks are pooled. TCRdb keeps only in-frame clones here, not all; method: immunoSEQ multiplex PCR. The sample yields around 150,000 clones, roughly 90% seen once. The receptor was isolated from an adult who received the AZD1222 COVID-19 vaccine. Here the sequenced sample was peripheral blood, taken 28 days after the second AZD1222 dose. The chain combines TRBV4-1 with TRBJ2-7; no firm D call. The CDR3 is CASSQGSGPSYEQYF. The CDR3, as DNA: TGCGCCAGCAGCCAAGGGTCTGGACCATCTTACGAGCAGTACTTC.